This T cell receptor (beta chain) was sequenced in a study of blood T cells in healthy people across ages. This CDR3 region has 13 residues. Germline-derived CDR1 and CDR2 are SNHLY and FYNNEI. A second about 7 to 12 cycle PCR used barcoded and J-beta primers. TCRdb reprocessed the 5' RACE reads via MiXCR and lists one record per CDR3 protein. The sample has over 450,000 distinct CDR3 sequences; 24% are singletons. The sample was also linked to a second study, of T cells of mothers and their children.

This sequence originates from a boy between 10 and 17 years old in good health. This chain connects TRBV2 to TRBJ2-5; a possible D gene is TRBD2 (5 bases). Judging by the DNA end, TRBJ2-7 fits better; the J call may be wrong. The sequenced material came from blood. The chain's CDR3 is CASSEGLASEQYF. DNA for the CDR3: TGTGCCAGCAGTGAAGGTCTAGCTAGCGAGCAGTACTTC.